This T cell receptor beta chain was found in a study of cytomegalovirus exposure and HLA in healthy donors. These donors, healthy bone marrow donors, were studied. Amplification used 60 Vbeta primers and 13 Jbeta primers. Clones were read by immunoSEQ multiplex PCR, and TCRdb kept only the in-frame ones, dropping some. The data contain 92,000 or so clones, about 66% of them seen just once; the ten biggest clones take up about 22%. The V and J ends lost 4 bases and 1 base, in that order; junction bases with no gene match: 9. CDR3 size: 17 residues. Germline loops: CDR1 SGDLS, CDR2 YYNGEE. The chain couples TRBV9 to TRBJ1-2; the match to TRBD1 covers 11 bases. Material for sequencing was PBMCs. This clonotype was obtained from a woman aged 50 to 60 in good health and CMV-seropositive. DNA of the CDR3: TGTGCCAGCAGCCTCAGACCCGGGACAGGGGGTAACTATGGCTACACCTTC. This gives the protein CASSLRPGTGGNYGYTF.